This TCR beta chain was captured in a study of cytomegalovirus exposure and HLA in healthy donors. Study-level results: A few CMV-associated chains were confirmed in vitro to be specific for CMV antigens. Among TCR beta chains, those listed as cytomegalovirus-associated numbered fewer than 200. For cytomegalovirus status, the classifier reportedly gave diagnoses with high specificity and sensitivity.

There are 13 residues in the CDR3. The V segment lost 7 bases and the J segment 7 bases; nucleotides outside the gene matches: 7. Germline CDR1 MNHEY, CDR2 SVGAGI. Clones were sequenced by immunoSEQ multiplex PCR, and TCRdb holds only the in-frame ones, with some missing. The sample yields roughly 300,000 clones, over 75% seen once. Points on this clone: Its antigen is not identified.

The J gene is TRBJ2-7, the V gene TRBV6-5; 10 bases line up with TRBD2. The specimen was PBMCs. The receptor was isolated from a woman in her late teens or twenties in good health and CMV-seronegative. The CDR3 DNA is TGTGCCAGCAACCTAGCGGGAGCCGGTGAGCAGTACTTC. It encodes CASNLAGAGEQYF.